These 11 T cell receptor beta chains share one sample of origin, sequenced in a study of Graves' ophthalmopathy and Graves' hyperthyroidism. From RNA, the CDR3 regions of TCR beta chains were amplified and sequenced. A first-round RT-PCR used HTBI primers, followed by a second-round multiplex PCR. TCRdb re-called the multiplex PCR reads through MiXCR, storing one row per CDR3 protein. The sample holds about 480,000 distinct CDR3 sequences, approximately 14% seen once. Material: blood. Every receptor here comes from a woman aged 25 to 39 with Graves' ophthalmopathy.

This clonotype was counted many times. This chain links TRBV11-3 with TRBJ2-3; D ambiguous. Deletions cut 7 bases from V and 5 bases from J, with 7 bases between. The length of the CDR3 is 11 residues. Germline values: CDR1 SGHNT, CDR2 YENEEA. CDR3: CASTLGDTQYF. CDR3 coding DNA: TGTGCCAGCACCCTGGGAGATACGCAGTATTTT. Together with reference TRBV11-3 and TRBJ2-3, the CDR3 gives the full variable domain: EAGVVQSPRYKIIEKKQPVAFWCNPISGHNTLYWYLQNLGQGPELLIRYENEEAVDDSQLPKDRFSAERLKGVDSTLKIQPAELGDSAVYLCASTLGDTQYFGPGTRLTVL.

J is TRBJ1-3 and V is TRBV30; D uncertain. V lost 3 bases and J 2 bases, leaving 11 bases between the germline ends. The CDR3 is 14 amino acids. Germline values: CDR1 GTSNPN, CDR2 SVGIG (reference sequence). CDR3 in amino acids: CAWSPDAAGNTIYF. The CDR3 DNA reads as TGTGCCTGGAGCCCCGATGCGGCTGGAAACACCATATATTTT.

The V call is TRBV6-1, the J call TRBJ2-5, with a tentative D call TRBD1 (6 bases). CDR3 length: 13 residues. Trimming pared 8 bases from V and 3 bases from J, leaving 13 bases between. Germline V gene sequence: CDR1 MNHNS, CDR2 SASEGT. The CDR3 loop reads CASFTGTKETQYF. In nucleotides, the CDR3 is TGTGCCAGCTTCACAGGGACAAAAGAGACCCAGTACTTC.

This clonotype was observed many times. This chain links TRBV6-2 or TRBV6-3 with TRBJ1-5; D remains ambiguous. Germline CDR1 MNHEY, CDR2 SVGEGT. V shed 0 bases and J shed 6 bases, with 6 bases lying between them. The CDR3 has 13 residues. The CDR3 sequence is CASSYSTPQPQHF. The CDR3 DNA follows: TGTGCCAGCAGTTACTCGACGCCTCAGCCCCAGCATTTT.

This clonotype was counted only a few times. The chain uses TRBV6-1 and TRBJ2-5; 15 bases map to TRBD2. Germline V gene data show CDR1 as MNHNS and CDR2 as SASEGT. V gave up 0 bases and J gave up 5 bases; unmatched junction bases: 1. There are 16 residues in the CDR3. The CDR3 nucleotides are TGTGCCAGCAGTGAAGCGGGACTAGCGGGAGGCGAGACCCAGTACTTC. Its translation is CASSEAGLAGGETQYF.

The gene calls are TRBV28 and TRBJ1-2; no reliable D call. The V gene lost 2 bases and the J gene lost 9 bases, with 19 bases spanning the gap. The germline V gene has CDR1 MDHEN and CDR2 SYDVKM. CDR3 length: 15 amino acids. The DNA of the CDR3 is TGTGCCAGCAGTTTAGCGGGCGGCCCCGGGTGGAGCTACACCTTC. Protein: CASSLAGGPGWSYTF.

This clonotype was counted many times. This chain uses TRBV10-1 with TRBJ2-7; 8 nucleotides align to TRBD1. Germline CDR1 reads WNHNN; CDR2 reads SYGVQD (reference sequence). The V gene end was trimmed by 4 bases and the J gene end by 4 bases; junction bases not matched to a gene: 9. The CDR3 runs to 15 residues. The CDR3 here is CASSAGQGAPYEQYF. As DNA, the CDR3 is TGCGCCAGCAGTGCGGGGCAGGGGGCCCCGTACGAGCAGTACTTC.

This clonotype was detected many times. The V call is TRBV12-3 or TRBV12-4, the J call TRBJ1-1; no clear D gene. The CDR3 is made up of 14 amino acids. The ends were cut back, 1 base at V and 0 bases at J, with 6 bases in the middle. For the CDR3, the DNA is TGTGCCAGCAGTTTAGTGCGGGTGAACACTGAAGCTTTCTTT. It codes for CASSLVRVNTEAFF.

The table lists this clonotype with a few counts. The junction departs from germline at one end; a sequencing error may be responsible. The rearrangement joins TRBV11-2 to TRBJ2-4; no clear D gene. Germline loops: CDR1 SGHAT, CDR2 FQNNGV. The CDR3 consists of 14 residues. CDR3 bases: TGTGCCAGCAGCTTAGGACCGAGAGTAAACATTAAGTACTTC. As protein: CASSLGPRVNIKYF.

The chain uses TRBV28 and TRBJ2-7, with no clear D. The CDR3 consists of 14 residues. Germline CDR1 reads MDHEN; CDR2 reads SYDVKM. The germline V and J ends were trimmed by 3 bases and 3 bases, with 12 bases remaining between them. The chain's CDR3 is CASSLGWAHYEQYF. CDR3 DNA sequence: TGTGCCAGCAGTTTGGGGTGGGCGCACTACGAGCAGTACTTC.

This clonotype was observed many times. The chain uses TRBV12-3 or TRBV12-4 and TRBJ2-7, with D tentatively TRBD2 (5 bases). V shed 5 bases and J shed 2 bases, with 25 bases lying between them. The CDR3 spans 18 residues. CDR3 bases: TGTGCCAGCAGTCCCACCCGTGGACTCCGCCGGAGAGCCTACGAGCAGTACTTC. It translates to CASSPTRGLRRRAYEQYF.